These 10 T cell receptor beta chains were sequenced from one sample in a study of blood T cells in healthy people across ages. A second about 7 to 12 cycle PCR used barcoded and J-beta primers. A single record per CDR3 protein comes from TCRdb applying MiXCR to the 5' RACE reads. The sample has about 1,400,000 distinct CDR3 sequences, 42% seen once. What was sequenced was blood. The receptor set was obtained from a woman under 30 in good health.

The chain employs TRBV12-3 or TRBV12-4 and TRBJ1-5; D uncertain. The V end was cut by 8 bases, the J end by 4 bases, with 9 bases between. There are 12 residues in the CDR3. The CDR3 sequence: CASQRANQPQHF. CDR3 DNA sequence: TGTGCCAGCCAACGGGCTAATCAGCCCCAGCATTTT.

Many counts were recorded for this clonotype. V gene TRBV4-2 combines with J gene TRBJ1-2, with D perhaps matching TRBD1 (5 bases). CDR1 is LGHNA, CDR2 YNFKEQ, per germline. The CDR3 is 17 residues long. V was cut by 0 bases and J by 3 bases, with 17 bases left in between. CDR3 DNA sequence: TGTGCCAGCAGCCAAGACCACGGGGCCCCGGGCTACTATGGCTACACCTTC. This sequence encodes CASSQDHGAPGYYGYTF.

This clonotype was found a few times. The J gene is TRBJ1-6, the V gene TRBV3-1, with a tentative D call TRBD1 (5 bases). Germline V gene sequence: CDR1 LGHDT, CDR2 YNNKEL (reference sequence). V was cut by 6 bases and J by 4 bases, with 7 bases left in between. This CDR3 region has 13 residues. Here the CDR3 reads CASSDSYNSPLHF. For the CDR3, the DNA is TGTGCCAGCAGTGACAGTTATAATTCACCCCTCCACTTT.

The V gene is TRBV6-2 or TRBV6-3, the J gene TRBJ2-3; D is unresolved. Germline CDR1 reads MNHEY; CDR2 reads SVGEGT. Between the trimmed V and J ends, which lost 2 bases and 7 bases, there was a span of 10 bases. CDR3 length equals 13 residues. CDR3 amino acids: CASSYRESNTQYF. The CDR3 DNA reads as TGTGCCAGCAGTTACCGTGAGTCCAATACGCAGTATTTT.

V is TRBV5-1 and J is TRBJ2-1; 7 positions match TRBD1. V dropped 3 bases and J dropped 3; count of bases not matched to a gene: 6. Germline CDR1 reads SGHRS; CDR2 reads YFSETQ. The CDR3 has 15 residues. DNA for the CDR3: TGCGCCAGCAGCTCTACAGGGGTCCTCTACAATGAGCAGTTCTTC. Protein product: CASSSTGVLYNEQFF.

The V gene is TRBV12-5, the J gene TRBJ2-7, with 10 positions matching TRBD2. CDR3 length: 16 amino acids. Germline assignment: CDR1 LGHNT and CDR2 FRNRAP. Trimming at V came to 0 bases and at J to 6 bases, leaving 8 bases not matched to a gene. CDR3 nucleotide sequence: TGTGCTAGTGGTTTGGTAGGGCTAGCGGGAGTAGTCGAGCAGTACTTC. Translated, it gives CASGLVGLAGVVEQYF. The variable domain in full, completed from reference TRBV12-5 and TRBJ2-7, reads DARVTQTPRHKVTEMGQEVTMRCQPILGHNTVFWYRQTMMQGLELLAYFRNRAPLDDSGMPKDRFSAEMPDATLATLKIQPSEPRDSAVYFCASGLVGLAGVVEQYFGPGTRLTVT.

The rearrangement joins TRBV2 to TRBJ1-6; no reliable D call. The CDR3 totals 15 residues. CDR1 and CDR2 from the germline V gene are SNHLY and FYNNEI. The V gene lost 4 bases and the J gene lost 4 bases, with 11 bases spanning the gap. Written as DNA, the CDR3 is TGTGCCAGCAGTGTTCTCGACCTGTATAATTCACCCCTCCACTTT. Residues: CASSVLDLYNSPLHF.

This chain connects TRBV5-1 to TRBJ2-3; 10 nucleotides agree with TRBD2. The CDR3 covers 15 residues. Per germline, CDR1 SGHRS and CDR2 YFSETQ. V was clipped by 0 bases and J by 6 bases; unmatched bases: 4. The CDR3: CASSLASGGQDTQYF. The CDR3 nucleotides are TGCGCCAGCAGCTTGGCTAGCGGGGGCCAGGATACGCAGTATTTT.

This clonotype was detected only a few times. The J gene is TRBJ1-2, the V gene TRBV12-3 or TRBV12-4; TRBD1 is a possible D gene (5 bases). This CDR3 has 14 residues. V lost 6 bases to trimming and J lost 5 bases, with 16 bases between them. CDR3 loop: CASSAAQGDYGYTF. The CDR3, as DNA: TGTGCCAGCAGCGCCGCCCAGGGCGATTATGGCTACACCTTC.

The chain links TRBV7-9 to TRBJ2-7; D not certain. Trimming removed 5 bases from V and 1 base from J, with 9 bases in between. This CDR3 region has 13 residues. From germline, CDR1 is SEHNR and CDR2 FQNEAQ (reference sequence). The CDR3 nucleotides read TGTGCCAGCAGCAAAGAAGAGTCCTACGAGCAGTACTTC. It specifies CASSKEESYEQYF.